This is a list of T cell receptor beta chains from one sample in a study of stem cell transplantation in POMP-related autoinflammatory disease. TCRdb's table, derived via immunoSEQ multiplex PCR, lists solely in-frame clones and lacks some. The table has tens of thousands of clones, roughly 93% seen once. The starting material was CD4+ T cells from PBMCs, obtained after stem cell transplantation. The receptors were gathered from a human patient with POMP-related autoinflammation and immune dysregulation (PRAID). Some T cells may have originated in the graft donor. Both conserved end residues are part of each CDR3. A D gene is named only where the DNA matches it firmly.

v_gene	len	d_gene	CDR3aa
TRBV18	16	NA	CASSPPSGPSGNTIYF
TRBV5-1	16	NA	CASSLTTQGQNTEAFF
TRBV24-1	13	TRBD1	CATSEQTGTEQFF
TRBV10-2	16	NA	CASSDGTHLAKNIQYF
TRBV10-2	15	TRBD2	CASSGEAGGVDTQYF
TRBV13	14	TRBD1	CASSLRGQAKGYTF
TRBV7-9	14	NA	CASSSRGRWEKLFF
TRBV30	15	NA	CAWSATRHSGNTIYF
TRBV9	16	NA	CASSPRMGIEKYEQYF
TRBV18	14	NA	CASSPNRDYNEQFF
TRBV19	15	TRBD1	CASSSTGTGNQPQHF
TRBV7-9	12	NA	CASNMVGDEQFF
TRBV6-1	17	NA	CASSESLDTATNEKLFF
TRBV20-1	11	NA	CSAGGGIGYTF
TRBV5-4	18	TRBD1	CAGSADRGGEPGANVLTF
TRBV6-5	15	NA	CASSSSSSAKWEQYF
TRBV11-1	14	NA	CASSLGVQIYEQYF
TRBV5-1	15	NA	CASTDQGRSYNEQFF
TRBV9	15	TRBD1	CASSVVGGSGETQYF
TRBV2	14	TRBD2	CASSIGTSGPGQYF
TRBV28	11	NA	CASSLTREAFF
TRBV29-1	15	TRBD2	CSVVPSGGASGELFF
TRBV19	15	TRBD1	CASSGHNRGSGEQYF
TRBV3-1/TRBV3-2	14	TRBD2	CASSQLAGEETQYF
TRBV10-3	12	NA	CASGPPTGELFF
TRBV11-2	15	TRBD1	CASSPPGDRAYGYTF
TRBV10-1	15	TRBD1	CASSDGTGALEKLFF
TRBV9	15	NA	CASSLRSRTNNEQFF
TRBV3-1/TRBV3-2	18	TRBD2	CASSSRGGPRSTTGELFF
TRBV25-1	16	TRBD1	CASSGHRGPLYNEQFF
TRBV28	12	NA	CASRLGFQPQHF
TRBV5-1	16	NA	CASSFDLAGRTSEAFF
TRBV18	15	NA	CASSPQGNGYQPQHF
TRBV7-9	15	TRBD1	CASSLGQGNTGELFF
TRBV6-1	16	NA	CASSEEGARYNSPLHF
TRBV20-1	15	NA	CSASRADYSNQPQHF
TRBV2	17	TRBD1	CASSTSPGGALGEKLFF
TRBV4-1	15	NA	CASSQVTASTDTQYF
TRBV28	13	NA	CASSSRGWDIQYF
TRBV11-2	14	NA	CASSFRQGTDTQYF
TRBV30	14	TRBD1	CAWSSETGYQPQHF
TRBV9	17	TRBD1	CASSVETGGRSTDTQYF
TRBV5-1	15	TRBD2	CASKIAGGSTDTQYF
TRBV5-1	14	NA	CASSLGSENYGYTF
TRBV9	17	NA	CASSVGSWDAENSPLHF